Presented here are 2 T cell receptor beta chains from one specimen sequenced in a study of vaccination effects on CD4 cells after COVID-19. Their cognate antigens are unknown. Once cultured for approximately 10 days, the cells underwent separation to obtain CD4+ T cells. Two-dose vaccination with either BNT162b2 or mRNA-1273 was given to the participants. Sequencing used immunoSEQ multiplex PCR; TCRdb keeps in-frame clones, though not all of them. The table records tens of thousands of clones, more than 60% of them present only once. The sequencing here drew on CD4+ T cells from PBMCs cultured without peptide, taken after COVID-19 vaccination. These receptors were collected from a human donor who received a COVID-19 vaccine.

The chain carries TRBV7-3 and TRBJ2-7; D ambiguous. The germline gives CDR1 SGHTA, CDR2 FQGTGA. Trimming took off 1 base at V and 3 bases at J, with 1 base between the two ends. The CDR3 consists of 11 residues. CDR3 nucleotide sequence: TGTGCCAGCAGCTTAAGCTACGAGCAGTACGTC. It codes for CASSLSYEQYV.

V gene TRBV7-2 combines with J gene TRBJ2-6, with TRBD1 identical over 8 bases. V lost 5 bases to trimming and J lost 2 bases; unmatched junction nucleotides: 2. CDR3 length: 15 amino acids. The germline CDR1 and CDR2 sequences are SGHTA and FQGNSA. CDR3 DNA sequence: TGTGCCAGCAGCCAGGGACAGGCTGGGGCCAACGTCCTGACTTTC. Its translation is CASSQGQAGANVLTF.